Listed here are 24 T cell receptor beta chains from one sample, sequenced in a study of blood T cells in healthy people across ages. Then a second PCR, running about 6 to 11 cycles, was carried out with a sample-barcoded 5' primer and a J-beta primer mix. TCRdb re-derived calls from the 5' RACE reads in MiXCR, one entry per CDR3 protein. The sample has some 760,000 distinct CDR3 sequences, roughly 25% seen once. The sample was also linked to a second study, of T cells of mothers and their children.

Sequencing used blood. These receptors all come from a boy between 10 and 17 years old in good health.

This clonotype was found a few times. The chain links TRBV4-3 to TRBJ2-5; TRBD2 matches at 9 bases. Germline trimming cut 2 bases from V and 4 bases from J; bases unmatched to any gene: 8. The CDR3 length is 16 residues. CDR1 LGHNA and CDR2 YSLEER come from the germline V gene. In DNA form, the CDR3 reads TGCGCCAGCAGCCAACGTGGGACTAGCATGAGAGAGACCCAGTACTTC. Translation gives CASSQRGTSMRETQYF.

This clonotype was seen more than once but under ten times. This rearrangement joins TRBV12-3 or TRBV12-4 to TRBJ2-5, with a weak D call TRBD2 (6 bases). The CDR3 contains 13 residues. V shed 6 bases and J shed 3 bases, with 11 bases lying between them. Written as DNA, the CDR3 is TGTGCCAGCAGCCCCAGGACTAAAGAGACCCAGTACTTC. It encodes CASSPRTKETQYF.

This clonotype showed up just a few times. The gene calls are TRBV4-1 and TRBJ1-2, with 7 bases that match TRBD1. From germline, CDR1 is MGHRA and CDR2 YSYEKL. V dropped 2 bases and J dropped 2; count of bases not matched to a gene: 8. There are 16 residues in the CDR3. CDR3 DNA sequence: TGCGCCAGCAGCCAAACGACAGGGTGGATCAACTATGGCTACACCTTC. It translates to CASSQTTGWINYGYTF.

The V call is TRBV5-6, the J call TRBJ2-5, with a weak D call TRBD1 (6 bases). The CDR3 covers 17 residues. V shed 2 bases and J shed 2 bases, with 19 bases lying between them. The germline gives CDR1 SGHDT, CDR2 YYEEEE. The CDR3 is CASSFTLGGTEQETQYF. The CDR3 region has the DNA TGTGCCAGCAGCTTTACTTTAGGGGGTACTGAACAAGAGACCCAGTACTTC.

The sample holds many counts of this clonotype. V is TRBV27 and J is TRBJ2-3; tentatively, D is TRBD1 (6 bases). The CDR3 runs 16 residues. Germline CDR1 and CDR2: MNHEY and SMNVEV (reference sequence). V lost 3 bases to trimming and J lost 5 bases, with 18 bases between them. CDR3 amino acids: CASSLPPTGWGDTQYF. The CDR3 DNA follows: TGTGCCAGCAGTTTGCCCCCGACAGGATGGGGAGATACGCAGTATTTT.

The chain employs TRBV20-1 and TRBJ2-3; 12 bases align to TRBD2. This CDR3 contains 13 residues. The V and J ends lost 6 bases and 8 bases, in that order; junction bases with no gene match: 6. From germline, CDR1 is DFQATT and CDR2 SNEGSKA (reference sequence). The CDR3 is CSASSGGAATQYF. The CDR3 nucleotides read TGCAGTGCATCTAGCGGGGGGGCAGCTACGCAGTATTTT.

This clonotype was counted only a few times. V gene TRBV7-2 combines with J gene TRBJ2-1; 7 bases are shared with TRBD2. Germline lookup yields CDR1 SGHTA and CDR2 FQGNSA. The CDR3 is 15 amino acids. With 2 bases clipped from V and 8 bases from J, the junction kept 9 bases outside the gene matches. For the CDR3, the DNA is TGTGCCAGCAGCTTAACTCTAGGACTAGGGTATGAGCAGTTCTTC. This translates into CASSLTLGLGYEQFF.

This rearrangement joins TRBV20-1 to TRBJ1-1; no reliable D call. In germline, CDR1 is DFQATT, CDR2 SNEGSKA (reference sequence). CDR3 length: 15 residues. The ends were cut back, 0 bases at V and 1 base at J, with 12 bases in the middle. Written as DNA, the CDR3 is TGCAGTGCTAGAGATAGTGCTCGCGAGAACACTGAAGCTTTCTTT. Translation gives CSARDSARENTEAFF.

This clonotype was seen a few times. The chain is built from TRBV5-1 and TRBJ2-3, with a possible D match to TRBD2 (6 bases). The CDR3 has 16 residues. Germline CDR1 is SGHRS and CDR2 is YFSETQ. The germline V and J ends were trimmed by 3 bases and 0 bases, with 14 bases remaining between them. In DNA, the CDR3 is TGCGCCAGCAGCTCGACCGGGACTCCTAGCACAGATACGCAGTATTTT. Its translation: CASSSTGTPSTDTQYF.

This clonotype has just a few counts. J is TRBJ2-5 and V is TRBV7-3, with TRBD1 matching 9 bases. Germline V lookup: CDR1 SGHTA, CDR2 FQGTGA. V shed 2 bases, J shed 4 bases, and the junction held 5 bases outside the gene matches. The CDR3 sequence is 15 residues long. CDR3 amino acids: CASSLGTGKSETQYF. The CDR3 DNA reads as TGTGCCAGCAGCTTAGGGACAGGGAAGTCAGAGACCCAGTACTTC.

The chain carries TRBV15 and TRBJ2-3; 8 bases align to TRBD2. The CDR3 is made up of 16 amino acids. CDR1 and CDR2 (germline): LNHNV, YYDKDF (reference sequence). Losses at the gene ends were 3 bases for V and 1 base for J; bases not matched to a gene: 6. The CDR3 region has the DNA TGTGCCACCAGCAGGGCGCGGGGGGCGCGCACAGATACGCAGTATTTT. Protein product: CATSRARGARTDTQYF.

This clonotype was detected a few times. The chain employs TRBV15 and TRBJ2-3, with TRBD2 as a possible D gene (5 bases). V lost 0 bases to trimming and J lost 0 bases, with 13 bases between them. The CDR3 contains 17 residues. In germline, CDR1 is LNHNV, CDR2 YYDKDF (reference sequence). CDR3 in amino acids: CATSRDFRTGSTDTQYF. The CDR3 DNA reads as TGTGCCACCAGCAGAGATTTTAGGACTGGCAGCACAGATACGCAGTATTTT.

This clonotype was observed a handful of times. V gene TRBV7-2 combines with J gene TRBJ2-5; 9 nucleotides match TRBD2. Gene TRBJ2-7 matches the end of the DNA better, so the J call may be wrong. The CDR3 covers 14 residues. Germline-derived CDR1 and CDR2 are SGHTA and FQGNSA. The CDR3 loop reads CASSQTSGAYEQYF. As DNA, the CDR3 is TGTGCCAGCAGCCAGACTAGCGGAGCCTACGAGCAGTACTTC.

This clonotype was found a few times. This chain uses TRBV6-5 with TRBJ1-2, with a possible D match to TRBD1 (5 bases). Germline V gene sequence: CDR1 MNHEY, CDR2 SVGAGI. This CDR3 region has 14 residues. V was shortened by 5 bases and J by 0 bases, with 10 bases between the two germline ends. The CDR3: CASSIGTANYGYTF. CDR3 DNA: TGTGCCAGCAGTATAGGGACCGCTAACTATGGCTACACCTTC.

The chain joins TRBV7-9 to TRBJ2-1, with D perhaps matching TRBD1 (6 bases). CDR1 and CDR2 (germline): SEHNR, FQNEAQ (reference sequence). The CDR3 runs to 15 residues. Trimming left V 5 bases short and J 3 bases short, with 14 bases between. The CDR3 bases are TGTGCCAGCAGCCGGACAGACCTAAACTACAATGAGCAGTTCTTC. Translating it yields CASSRTDLNYNEQFF.

In its sample, this clonotype was seen a few times. The V gene is TRBV12-3 or TRBV12-4, the J gene TRBJ2-5; possibly TRBD1 or TRBD2 for D (5 bases each). The CDR3 loop spans 12 amino acids. The CDR3 DNA follows: TGTGCAACCCGGGACGTAGAAGAGACCCAGTACTTC. This codes for CATRDVEETQYF.

The V gene is TRBV4-1, the J gene TRBJ2-7, with unresolved D. V lost 0 bases, J lost 0 bases, and 18 bases lay in between. The germline V gene encodes CDR1 MGHRA and CDR2 YSYEKL. The CDR3 is made up of 18 amino acids. The CDR3 DNA follows: TGCGCCAGCAGCCAAGATGGTCGCAGGAGAGGAAGCTCCTACGAGCAGTACTTC. As protein: CASSQDGRRRGSSYEQYF.

V is TRBV12-3 or TRBV12-4 and J is TRBJ2-1; no clear D gene. Trimming cost V 5 bases and J 9 bases, with 5 bases left between them. The CDR3 consists of 10 residues. The DNA of the CDR3 is TGTGCCAGCAGTAGCGCTGAGCAGTTCTTC. Protein sequence: CASSSAEQFF.

The J gene is TRBJ2-1, the V gene TRBV29-1; D gene ambiguous. Trimming pared 2 bases from V and 2 bases from J, leaving 16 bases between. Germline CDR1 and CDR2: SQVTM and ANQGSEA. The CDR3 consists of 16 residues. The CDR3 is CSVEWVGLSTYNEQFF. CDR3 bases: TGCAGCGTTGAATGGGTAGGGCTAAGCACCTACAATGAGCAGTTCTTC.

On this clonotype: One end of the junction varies from germline; a read error may be responsible. The chain employs TRBV10-3 and TRBJ2-7, with D hard to call. The V gene's germline CDR1 is ENHRY and CDR2 SYGVKD. The CDR3 spans 12 residues. CDR3 nucleotides: TGTGCCATCGGTGAAGGCTTAAACGAGCAGTACTTC. The encoded protein is CAIGEGLNEQYF.

The chain recombines TRBV6-2 or TRBV6-3 with TRBJ2-1, with D perhaps given as TRBD1 or TRBD2 (6 bases each). CDR1 is MNHEY and CDR2 is SVGEGT in the germline V gene. There are 14 residues in the CDR3. The V and J ends lost 7 bases and 8 bases respectively, with 18 bases between them. CDR3: CASIRRDILYEQFF. The CDR3 DNA sequence: TGTGCCAGCATAAGGCGGGACATCCTCTATGAGCAGTTCTTC.

This clonotype was seen a handful of times. The rearrangement links TRBV5-6 to TRBJ1-1; D might be TRBD1 (6 bases). CDR3 size: 12 residues. Germline CDR1 SGHDT, CDR2 YYEEEE. V lost 2 bases to trimming and J lost 9 bases, with 11 bases between them. The CDR3 reads CASSLRDIKAFF. The CDR3 DNA reads as TGTGCCAGCAGCTTACGGGACATTAAAGCTTTCTTT.

In this sample, this clonotype turned up a few times. This chain links TRBV12-5 with TRBJ2-2, with TRBD1 matching over 9 bases. The trim removed 1 base at V and 7 bases at J, leaving 7 bases unmatched. Germline V gene lookup returns CDR1 LGHNT and CDR2 FRNRAP. The CDR3 runs 16 residues. The CDR3 DNA reads TGTGCTAGTGGTTTGGGGAGGGACAGGGCGGTCGGGGAGCTGTTTTTT. It translates to CASGLGRDRAVGELFF.

This chain links TRBV4-1 with TRBJ1-4; the D is unclear. The CDR3 length is 16 residues. Germline lookup yields CDR1 MGHRA and CDR2 YSYEKL. V gave up 0 bases and J gave up 7 bases, with 15 bases separating them. The CDR3 is CASSQEGGGVGEKLFF. The DNA for the CDR3 is TGCGCCAGCAGCCAAGAGGGCGGTGGCGTTGGTGAAAAACTGTTTTTT.